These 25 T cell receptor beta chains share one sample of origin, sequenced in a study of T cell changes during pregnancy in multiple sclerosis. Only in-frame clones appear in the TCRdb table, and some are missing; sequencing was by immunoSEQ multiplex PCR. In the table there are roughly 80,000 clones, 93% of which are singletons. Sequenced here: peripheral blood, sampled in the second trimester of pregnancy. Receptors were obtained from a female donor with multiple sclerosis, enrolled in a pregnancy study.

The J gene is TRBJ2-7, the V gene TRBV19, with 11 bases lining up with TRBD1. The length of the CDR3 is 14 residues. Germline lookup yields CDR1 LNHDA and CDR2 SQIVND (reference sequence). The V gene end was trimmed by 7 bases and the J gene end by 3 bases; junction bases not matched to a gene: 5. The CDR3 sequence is CASTAGQGGYEQYF. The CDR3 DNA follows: TGTGCCAGTACCGCGGGACAGGGGGGCTACGAGCAGTACTTC.

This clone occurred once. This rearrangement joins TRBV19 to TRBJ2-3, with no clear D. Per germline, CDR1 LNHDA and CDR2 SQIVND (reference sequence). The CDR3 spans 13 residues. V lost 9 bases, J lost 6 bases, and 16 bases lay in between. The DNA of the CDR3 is TGTGCCAGCACTAACCCCGGGTCGGATACGCAGTATTTT. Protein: CASTNPGSDTQYF.

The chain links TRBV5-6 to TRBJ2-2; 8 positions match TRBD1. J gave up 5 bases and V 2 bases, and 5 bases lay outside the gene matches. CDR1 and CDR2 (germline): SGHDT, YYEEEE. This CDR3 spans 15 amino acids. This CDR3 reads CASSLYRGVTGELFF. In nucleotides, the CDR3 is TGTGCCAGCAGCTTATACAGGGGGGTAACCGGGGAGCTGTTTTTT.

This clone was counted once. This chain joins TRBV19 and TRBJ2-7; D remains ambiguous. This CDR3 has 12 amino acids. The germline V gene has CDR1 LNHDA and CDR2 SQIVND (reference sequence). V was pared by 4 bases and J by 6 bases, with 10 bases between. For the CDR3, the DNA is TGTGCCAGTAGTACACCCTCCGGCGAGCAGTACTTC. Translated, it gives CASSTPSGEQYF.

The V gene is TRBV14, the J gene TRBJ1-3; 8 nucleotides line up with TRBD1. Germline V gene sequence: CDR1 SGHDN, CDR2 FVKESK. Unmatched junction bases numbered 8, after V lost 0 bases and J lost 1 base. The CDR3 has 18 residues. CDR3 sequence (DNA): TGTGCCAGCAGCCAAGATATGAAACAGGGGGGTTCTGGAAACACCATATATTTT. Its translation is CASSQDMKQGGSGNTIYF.

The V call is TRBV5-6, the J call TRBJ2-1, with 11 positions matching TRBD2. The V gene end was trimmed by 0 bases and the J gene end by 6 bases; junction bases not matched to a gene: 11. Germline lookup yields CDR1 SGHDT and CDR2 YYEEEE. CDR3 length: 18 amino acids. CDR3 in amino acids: CASSLAGLAGGRSNEQFF. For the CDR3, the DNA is TGTGCCAGCAGCTTGGCCGGGCTAGCGGGGGGCCGCTCCAATGAGCAGTTCTTC. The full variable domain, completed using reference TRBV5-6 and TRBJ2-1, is DAGVTQSPTHLIKTRGQQVTLRCSPKSGHDTVSWYQQALGQGPQFIFQYYEEEERQRGNFPDRFSGHQFPNYSSELNVNALLLGDSALYLCASSLAGLAGGRSNEQFFGPGTRLTVL.

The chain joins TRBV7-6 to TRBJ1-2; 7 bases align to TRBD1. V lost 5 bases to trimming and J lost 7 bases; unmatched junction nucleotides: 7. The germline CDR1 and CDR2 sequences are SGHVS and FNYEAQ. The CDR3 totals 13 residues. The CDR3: CASSAQGGSGYTF. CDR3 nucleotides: TGTGCCAGCAGCGCTCAAGGGGGCTCTGGCTACACCTTC.

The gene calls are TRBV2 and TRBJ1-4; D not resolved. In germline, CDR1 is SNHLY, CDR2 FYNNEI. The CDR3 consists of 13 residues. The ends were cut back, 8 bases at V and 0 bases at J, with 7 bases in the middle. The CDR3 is CASVVATNEKLFF. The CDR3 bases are TGTGCCAGCGTCGTTGCAACTAATGAAAAACTGTTTTTT. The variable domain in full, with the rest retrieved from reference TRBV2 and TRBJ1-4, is EPEVTQTPSHQVTQMGQEVILRCVPISNHLYFYWYRQILGQKVEFLVSFYNNEISEKSEIFDDQFSVERPDGSNFTLKIRSTKLEDSAMYFCASVVATNEKLFFGSGTQLSVL.

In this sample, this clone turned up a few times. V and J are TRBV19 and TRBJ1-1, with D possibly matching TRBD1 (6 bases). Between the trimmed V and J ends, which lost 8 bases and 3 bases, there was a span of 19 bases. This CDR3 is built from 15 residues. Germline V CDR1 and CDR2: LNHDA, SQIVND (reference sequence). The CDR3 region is CASHLGQYGYTEAFF. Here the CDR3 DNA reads TGTGCCAGTCACCTAGGACAGTATGGTTACACTGAAGCTTTCTTT.

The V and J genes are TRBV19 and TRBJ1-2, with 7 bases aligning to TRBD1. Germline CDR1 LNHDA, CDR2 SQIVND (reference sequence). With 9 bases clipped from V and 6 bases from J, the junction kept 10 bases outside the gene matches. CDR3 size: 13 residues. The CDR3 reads CASLRQGSDGYTF. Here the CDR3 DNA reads TGTGCCAGCCTAAGACAGGGTTCCGATGGCTACACCTTC.

The DNA of the CDR3 is TGTGCCAGCAGTTCGGGACAGGGGATGGGCTACACCTTC. Translation: CASSSGQGMGYTF. V gene TRBV6-5 combines with J gene TRBJ1-2, with 10 bases aligning to TRBD1. The germline CDR1 and CDR2 sequences are MNHEY and SVGAGI. CDR3 length: 13 residues. After removal of 4 bases from V and 8 bases from J, the junction contained 4 bases not matched to a gene.

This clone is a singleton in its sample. The CDR3 region is CASSPYEVWGGEQFF. DNA for the CDR3: TGTGCCAGCAGCCCATACGAGGTTTGGGGGGGTGAGCAGTTCTTC. The chain recombines TRBV7-3 with TRBJ2-1; 7 nucleotides align to TRBD2. In germline, CDR1 is SGHTA, CDR2 FQGTGA. Trimming cost V 5 bases and J 9 bases; bases outside gene matches: 13. This CDR3 is 15 amino acids long. The full variable domain, completed using reference TRBV7-3 and TRBJ2-1, is GAGVSQTPSNKVTEKGKYVELRCDPISGHTALYWYRQSLGQGPEFLIYFQGTGAADDSGLPNDRFFAVRPEGSVSTLKIQRTERGDSAVYLCASSPYEVWGGEQFFGPGTRLTVL.

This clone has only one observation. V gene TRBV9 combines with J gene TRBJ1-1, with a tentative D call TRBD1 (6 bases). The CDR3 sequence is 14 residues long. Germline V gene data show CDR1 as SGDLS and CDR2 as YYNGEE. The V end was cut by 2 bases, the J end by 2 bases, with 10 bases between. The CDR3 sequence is CASSVRTDNTEAFF. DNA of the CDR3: TGTGCCAGCAGCGTCCGGACAGACAACACTGAAGCTTTCTTT.

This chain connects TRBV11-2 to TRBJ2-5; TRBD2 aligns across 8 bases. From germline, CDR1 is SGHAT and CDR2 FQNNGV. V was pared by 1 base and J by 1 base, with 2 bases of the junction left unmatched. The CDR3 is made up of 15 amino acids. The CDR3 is CASSLVAGTQETQYF. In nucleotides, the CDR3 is TGTGCCAGCAGCTTAGTAGCGGGGACCCAAGAGACCCAGTACTTC.

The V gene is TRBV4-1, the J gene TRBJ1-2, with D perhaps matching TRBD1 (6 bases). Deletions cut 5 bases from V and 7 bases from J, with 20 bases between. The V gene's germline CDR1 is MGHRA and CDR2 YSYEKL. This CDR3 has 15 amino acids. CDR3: CASSYRPQGYGGYTF. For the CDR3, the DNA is TGCGCCAGCAGCTACCGTCCACAGGGTTATGGTGGCTACACCTTC.

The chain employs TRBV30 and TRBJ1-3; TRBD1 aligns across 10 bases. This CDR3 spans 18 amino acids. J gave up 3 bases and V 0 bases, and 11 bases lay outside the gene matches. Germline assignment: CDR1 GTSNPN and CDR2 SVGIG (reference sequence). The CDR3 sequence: CAWSVQGRGQGIGNTIYF. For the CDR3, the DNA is TGTGCCTGGAGTGTACAGGGGAGGGGACAGGGGATTGGAAACACCATATATTTT.

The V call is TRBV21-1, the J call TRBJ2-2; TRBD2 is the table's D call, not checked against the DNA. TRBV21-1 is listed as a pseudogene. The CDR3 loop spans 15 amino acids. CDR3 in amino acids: CASSKGLAETGELFF. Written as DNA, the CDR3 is TGTGCCAGCAGCAAGGGACTAGCGGAGACCGGGGAGCTGTTTTTT.

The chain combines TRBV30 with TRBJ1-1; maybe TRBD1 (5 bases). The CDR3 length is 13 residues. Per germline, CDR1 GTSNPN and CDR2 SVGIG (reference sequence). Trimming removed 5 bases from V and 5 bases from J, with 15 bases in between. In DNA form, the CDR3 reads TGTGCCTGGGACCGGAGTCCAGGGACTGAAGCTTTCTTT. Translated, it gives CAWDRSPGTEAFF.

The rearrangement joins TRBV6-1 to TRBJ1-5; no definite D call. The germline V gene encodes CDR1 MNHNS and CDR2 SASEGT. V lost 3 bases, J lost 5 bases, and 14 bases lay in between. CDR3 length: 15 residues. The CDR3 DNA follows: TGTGCCAGCAGTGAGGAGTGGGGAGTTGATCAGCCCCAGCATTTT. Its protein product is CASSEEWGVDQPQHF.

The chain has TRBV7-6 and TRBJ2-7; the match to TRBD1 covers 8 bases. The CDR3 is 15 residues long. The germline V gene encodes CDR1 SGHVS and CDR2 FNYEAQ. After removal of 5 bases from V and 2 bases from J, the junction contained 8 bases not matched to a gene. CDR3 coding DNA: TGTGCCAGCAGCCCAGACAGGGGAGCGGCCTACGAGCAGTACTTC. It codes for CASSPDRGAAYEQYF.

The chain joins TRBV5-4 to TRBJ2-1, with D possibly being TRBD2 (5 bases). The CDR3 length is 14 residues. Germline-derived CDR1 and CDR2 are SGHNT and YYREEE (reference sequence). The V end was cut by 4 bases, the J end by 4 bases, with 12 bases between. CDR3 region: CASSKADGYNEQFF. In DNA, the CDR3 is TGTGCCAGCAGCAAAGCGGACGGTTACAATGAGCAGTTCTTC.

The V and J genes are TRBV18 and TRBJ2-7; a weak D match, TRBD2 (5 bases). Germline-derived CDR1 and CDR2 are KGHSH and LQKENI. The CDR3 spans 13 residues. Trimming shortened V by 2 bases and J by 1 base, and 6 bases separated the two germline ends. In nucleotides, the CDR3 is TGTGCCAGCTCACCAAGGGAGTCCTACGAGCAGTACTTC. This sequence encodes CASSPRESYEQYF.

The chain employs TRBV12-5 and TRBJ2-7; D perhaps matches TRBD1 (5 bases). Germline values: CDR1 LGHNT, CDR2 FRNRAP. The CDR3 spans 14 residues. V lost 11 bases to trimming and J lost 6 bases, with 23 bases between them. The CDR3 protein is CAPPRVGVSCEQYF. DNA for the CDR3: TGTGCTCCCCCAAGGGTAGGGGTTAGCTGCGAGCAGTACTTC.

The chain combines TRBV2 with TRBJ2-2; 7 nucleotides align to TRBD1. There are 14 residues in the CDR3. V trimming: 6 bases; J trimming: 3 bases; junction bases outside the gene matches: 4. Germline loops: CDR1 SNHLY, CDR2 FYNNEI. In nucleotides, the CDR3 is TGTGCCAGCAGGAGGGACAGCTACACCGGGGAGCTGTTTTTT. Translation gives CASRRDSYTGELFF.

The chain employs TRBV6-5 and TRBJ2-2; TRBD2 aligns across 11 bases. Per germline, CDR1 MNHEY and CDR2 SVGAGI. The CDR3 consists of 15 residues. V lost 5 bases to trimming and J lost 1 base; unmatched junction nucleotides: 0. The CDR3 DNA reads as TGTGCCAGCAGTGGACTAGCGGGGAACACCGGGGAGCTGTTTTTT. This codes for CASSGLAGNTGELFF.